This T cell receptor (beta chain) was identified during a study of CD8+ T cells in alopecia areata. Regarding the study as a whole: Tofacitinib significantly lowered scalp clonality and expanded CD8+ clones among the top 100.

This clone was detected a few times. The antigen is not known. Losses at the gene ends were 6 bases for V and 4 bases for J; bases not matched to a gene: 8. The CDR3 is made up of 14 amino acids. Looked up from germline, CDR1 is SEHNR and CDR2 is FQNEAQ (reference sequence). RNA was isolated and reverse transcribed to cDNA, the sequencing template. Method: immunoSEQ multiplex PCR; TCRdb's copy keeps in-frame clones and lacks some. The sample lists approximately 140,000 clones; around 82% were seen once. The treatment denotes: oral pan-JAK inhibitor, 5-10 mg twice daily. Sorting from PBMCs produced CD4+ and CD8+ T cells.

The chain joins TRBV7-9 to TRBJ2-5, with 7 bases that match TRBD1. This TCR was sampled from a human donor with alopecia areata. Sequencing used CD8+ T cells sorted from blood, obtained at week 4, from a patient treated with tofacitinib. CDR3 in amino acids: CASSGLEGAETQYF. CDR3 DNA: TGTGCCAGCAGTGGCTTAGAGGGGGCAGAGACCCAGTACTTC.